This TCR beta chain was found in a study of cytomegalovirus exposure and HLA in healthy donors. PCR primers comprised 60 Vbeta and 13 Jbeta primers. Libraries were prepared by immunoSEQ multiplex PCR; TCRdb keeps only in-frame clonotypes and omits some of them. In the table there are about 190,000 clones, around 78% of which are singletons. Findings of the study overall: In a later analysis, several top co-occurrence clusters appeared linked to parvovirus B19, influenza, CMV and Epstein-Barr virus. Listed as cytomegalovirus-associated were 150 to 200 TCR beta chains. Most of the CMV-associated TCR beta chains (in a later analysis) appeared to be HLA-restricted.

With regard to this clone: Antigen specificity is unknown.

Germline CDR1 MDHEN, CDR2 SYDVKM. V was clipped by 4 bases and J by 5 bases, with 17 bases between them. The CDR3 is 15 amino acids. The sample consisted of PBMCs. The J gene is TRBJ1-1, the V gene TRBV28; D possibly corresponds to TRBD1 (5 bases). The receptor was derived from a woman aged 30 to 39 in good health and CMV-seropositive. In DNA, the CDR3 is TGTGCCAGCAGTTCCCCGGGGGTAGAGGGGACTGAAGCTTTCTTT. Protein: CASSSPGVEGTEAFF.